The next 5 T cell receptor beta chains were all read from a single sample in a study of T-cell reconstitution after alpha-beta-depleted transplantation in children. The library targeted TCRbeta and was prepared with unique molecular identifiers. Each CDR3 protein is one row after TCRdb ran MiXCR on the PCR reads. The table records hundreds of thousands of distinct CDR3 sequences, 13% of them present only once. Sequencing used PBMCs, obtained before TCRalphabeta/CD19-depleted stem cell transplant. The receptors originated from a girl aged 2-10 years with congenital amegakaryocytic thrombocytopenia, due to receive a stem cell transplant.

This clonotype has ten or more counts. The chain couples TRBV7-2 to TRBJ2-3, with D hard to call. CDR3 length equals 14 residues. Germline-derived CDR1 and CDR2 are SGHTA and FQGNSA. Between the trimmed V and J ends, which lost 2 bases and 2 bases, there was a span of 8 bases. In nucleotides, the CDR3 is TGTGCCAGCAGCTTATCACAGCTCACAGATACGCAGTATTTT. Encoded protein: CASSLSQLTDTQYF.

The chain joins TRBV7-9 to TRBJ2-2, with D possibly being TRBD2 (5 bases). Trimming removed 3 bases at V and 6 bases at J, with 14 bases between. The germline gives CDR1 SEHNR, CDR2 FQNEAQ (reference sequence). This CDR3 region has 15 residues. CDR3 residues: CASSFPPGKAGELFF. The CDR3 nucleotides are TGTGCCAGCAGCTTCCCGCCGGGGAAAGCCGGGGAGCTGTTTTTT.

This clonotype was seen many times. The genes are TRBV4-1 and TRBJ2-1; D possibly corresponds to TRBD2 (6 bases). Trimming stripped 4 bases from V and 9 bases from J, with 13 bases between. The CDR3 loop spans 13 amino acids. Per the germline V gene, CDR1 is MGHRA and CDR2 is YSYEKL. The CDR3 coding sequence is TGCGCCAGCAGCCGGTCCCAGGGACTTGAGCAGTTCTTC. Its protein is CASSRSQGLEQFF.

The chain is built from TRBV12-3 or TRBV12-4 and TRBJ2-2, with 7 bases that match TRBD1. Germline trimming cut 6 bases from V and 4 bases from J; bases unmatched to any gene: 8. The CDR3 covers 15 residues. The CDR3 DNA reads as TGTGCCAGCAGCCAACTAGACAGGGTCACCGGGGAGCTGTTTTTT. Its protein product is CASSQLDRVTGELFF.

A few counts support this clonotype. This CDR3 reads CSAREAYSGLLTYEQYF. As DNA, the CDR3 is TGCAGTGCTAGAGAGGCGTACTCGGGGCTATTGACCTACGAGCAGTACTTC. The J gene is TRBJ2-7, the V gene TRBV20-1; D is perhaps TRBD1 or TRBD2 (5 bases each). Trimming shortened V by 0 bases and J by 2 bases, and 20 bases separated the two germline ends. The germline CDR1 and CDR2 sequences are DFQATT and SNEGSKA (reference sequence). This CDR3 comprises 17 residues.